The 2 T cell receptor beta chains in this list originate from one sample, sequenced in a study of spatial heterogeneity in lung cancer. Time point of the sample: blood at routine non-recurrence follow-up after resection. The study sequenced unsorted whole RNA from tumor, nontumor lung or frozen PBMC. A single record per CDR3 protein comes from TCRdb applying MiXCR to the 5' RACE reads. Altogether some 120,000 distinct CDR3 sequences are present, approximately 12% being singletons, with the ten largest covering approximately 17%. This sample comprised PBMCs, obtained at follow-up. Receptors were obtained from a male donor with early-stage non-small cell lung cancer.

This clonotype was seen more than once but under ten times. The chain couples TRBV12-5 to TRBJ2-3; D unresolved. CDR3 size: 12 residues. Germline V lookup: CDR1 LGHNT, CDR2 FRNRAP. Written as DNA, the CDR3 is TGTCCCCCCCGGGCACGCACAGATACGCAGTATTTT. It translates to CPPRARTDTQYF.

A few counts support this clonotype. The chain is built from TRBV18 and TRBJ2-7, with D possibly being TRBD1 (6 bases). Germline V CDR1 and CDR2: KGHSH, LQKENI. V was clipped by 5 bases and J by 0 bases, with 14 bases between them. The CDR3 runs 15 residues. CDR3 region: CASSDSRGSSYEQYF. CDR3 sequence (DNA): TGTGCCAGCTCAGACTCCAGGGGAAGCTCCTACGAGCAGTACTTC. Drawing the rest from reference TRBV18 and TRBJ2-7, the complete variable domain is NAGVMQNPRHLVRRRGQEARLRCSPMKGHSHVYWYRQLPEEGLKFMVYLQKENIIDESGMPKERFSAEFPKEGPSILRIQQVVRGDSAAYFCASSDSRGSSYEQYFGPGTRLTVT.